These 20 T cell receptor beta chains came from one sample sequenced in a study of regulatory T cells in long-lasting Graves disease. Time point meaning: persistent/refractory GD, antithyroid drugs over 5 years with positive TRAb. PBMCs were the source of the RNA used for TCR sequencing. Sequencing libraries for TCR beta were prepared with iRepertoire HTBI primers and Arm-PCR of CDR3 regions. One entry per CDR3 protein results from TCRdb running MiXCR on the multiplex PCR reads. The sample shows under 450,000 distinct CDR3 sequences, 20% to 25% of them seen only once. The starting material was peripheral blood mononuclear cells (PBMCs), obtained when the disease was refractory, from a patient treated with antithyroid drugs. The receptors derive from a woman aged 40 to 50 with Graves disease.

This clonotype was seen ten or more times. The chain uses TRBV7-9 and TRBJ2-7; D is tentatively TRBD1 or TRBD2 (5 bases each). CDR1 and CDR2 from the germline V gene are SEHNR and FQNEAQ (reference sequence). V was pared by 1 base and J by 2 bases, with 12 bases between. This CDR3 comprises 15 residues. The CDR3 nucleotides read TGTGCCAGCAGCTTAGACGGGACCTCTACCTACGAGCAGTACTTC. It yields the protein CASSLDGTSTYEQYF.

The chain carries TRBV7-9 and TRBJ2-7, with 13 bases aligning to TRBD2. Germline V gene sequence: CDR1 SEHNR, CDR2 FQNEAQ (reference sequence). V trimming: 0 bases; J trimming: 6 bases; junction bases outside the gene matches: 23. The CDR3 consists of 22 residues. The CDR3: CASSLASSGLAGLGWVASEQYF. As DNA, the CDR3 is TGTGCCAGCAGCTTAGCCTCCTCGGGACTAGCGGGATTAGGATGGGTGGCGAGCGAGCAGTACTTC.

The rearrangement links TRBV19 to TRBJ1-1; 7 nucleotides line up with TRBD1. Germline V gene sequence: CDR1 LNHDA, CDR2 SQIVND (reference sequence). With 9 bases clipped from V and 5 bases from J, the junction kept 15 bases outside the gene matches. The CDR3 sequence is 15 residues long. The CDR3 nucleotides are TGTGCCAGGTGGACCGTCGACAGGGAGGATACTGAAGCTTTCTTT. This gives the protein CARWTVDREDTEAFF.

The rearrangement uses TRBV19 and TRBJ2-7, with TRBD1 identical over 9 bases. Germline CDR1 LNHDA, CDR2 SQIVND (reference sequence). V lost 3 bases to trimming and J lost 3 bases; unmatched junction nucleotides: 9. The CDR3 runs to 16 residues. As DNA, the CDR3 is TGTGCCAGTAGTATTCGAGCGGGACAGGGTTTCTACGAGCAGTACTTC. It codes for CASSIRAGQGFYEQYF.

CDR3 DNA: TGTGCCACCTCGGACAGGGGCGTCTATGGCTACACCTTC. Its protein product is CATSDRGVYGYTF. The gene calls are TRBV2 and TRBJ1-2; 9 nucleotides agree with TRBD1. CDR1 is SNHLY and CDR2 is FYNNEI in the germline V gene. The CDR3 is 13 residues long. Trimming removed 10 bases from V and 4 bases from J; junction bases left unmatched: 7. Combining the CDR3 with reference TRBV2 and TRBJ1-2 gives the whole variable domain EPEVTQTPSHQVTQMGQEVILRCVPISNHLYFYWYRQILGQKVEFLVSFYNNEISEKSEIFDDQFSVERPDGSNFTLKIRSTKLEDSAMYFCATSDRGVYGYTFGSGTRLTVV.

This clonotype was observed at least ten times. The V and J genes are TRBV27 and TRBJ2-7; 7 positions agree with TRBD1. Germline lookup yields CDR1 MNHEY and CDR2 SMNVEV (reference sequence). CDR3 length equals 14 residues. J was trimmed by 2 bases and V by 5 bases; bases with no gene match: 6. CDR3 nucleotide sequence: TGTGCCAGCAGTCATGGGACAGAGGCCTACGAGCAGTACTTC. Protein: CASSHGTEAYEQYF.

With respect to this clonotype: Possible read error: a much larger clone is one base away. V is TRBV24-1 and J is TRBJ2-2; D tentatively fits TRBD1 or TRBD2 (5 bases each). The CDR3 is 15 amino acids. The germline V gene encodes CDR1 KGHDR and CDR2 SFDVKD. The CDR3 protein is CATSDMTVNTGELLF. As DNA, the CDR3 is TGTGCCACCAGTGATATGACAGTGAACACCGGGGAGCTGCTTTTT.

Many counts were recorded for this clonotype. The chain uses TRBV28 and TRBJ1-5; D possibly corresponds to TRBD1 (5 bases). In germline, CDR1 is MDHEN, CDR2 SYDVKM. CDR3 length equals 12 residues. Trimming left V 8 bases short and J 5 bases short, with 10 bases between. CDR3 nucleotide sequence: TGTGCCAGCTATCAGGGCGATCAGCCCCAGCATTTT. Translating gives CASYQGDQPQHF.

This clonotype was observed a few times. The J gene is TRBJ2-1, the V gene TRBV5-1, with unresolved D. This CDR3 spans 14 amino acids. CDR1 is SGHRS and CDR2 is YFSETQ in the germline V gene. The V gene lost 4 bases and the J gene lost 4 bases, with 12 bases spanning the gap. Here the CDR3 DNA reads TGCGCCAGCAGCCCTCTGCCGGAATACAATGAGCAGTTCTTC. It translates to CASSPLPEYNEQFF.

The chain recombines TRBV4-1 with TRBJ2-7; D unresolved. CDR1 and CDR2 (germline): MGHRA, YSYEKL. The CDR3 sequence is 14 residues long. V was cut by 0 bases and J by 4 bases, with 10 bases left in between. The CDR3 coding sequence is TGCGCCAGCAGCCAAGATCCCCATGCGTACGAGCAGTACTTC. Protein: CASSQDPHAYEQYF.

This clonotype came up many times. The chain carries TRBV28 and TRBJ2-7, with D maybe TRBD1 (5 bases). The germline V gene has CDR1 MDHEN and CDR2 SYDVKM. V shed 4 bases and J shed 3 bases, with 13 bases lying between them. The CDR3 extends over 14 amino acids. The CDR3 bases are TGTGCCAGCAGTTCCGCCACCCAGGGCTACGAGCAGTACTTC. It is translated as CASSSATQGYEQYF.

This clonotype was recorded at least ten times. The chain links TRBV2 to TRBJ2-5; no clear D. Germline CDR1 is SNHLY and CDR2 is FYNNEI. Trimming shortened V by 7 bases and J by 3 bases, and 9 bases separated the two germline ends. This CDR3 is built from 12 residues. Here the CDR3 DNA reads TGTGCCAGCAAGCAAGTAGAAGAGACCCAGTACTTC. This codes for CASKQVEETQYF. Looking up the rest from reference TRBV2 and TRBJ2-5 gives the full variable domain: EPEVTQTPSHQVTQMGQEVILRCVPISNHLYFYWYRQILGQKVEFLVSFYNNEISEKSEIFDDQFSVERPDGSNFTLKIRSTKLEDSAMYFCASKQVEETQYFGPGTRLLVL.

A remark on this clonotype: A much larger clone lies one base from this, so it may be a read error. The final CDR3 position lacks the conserved phenylalanine or tryptophan, pointing to a likely read error. The CDR3 sequence is CASRSPGGGTGELFL. CDR3 nucleotides: TGTGCCAGCAGAAGTCCAGGGGGCGGCACCGGGGAGCTGTTTCTT. The gene calls are TRBV2 and TRBJ2-2, with TRBD1 matching over 8 bases. Trimming removed 6 bases from V and 4 bases from J; junction bases left unmatched: 7. The germline CDR1 and CDR2 sequences are SNHLY and FYNNEI. CDR3 length equals 15 residues.

The chain recombines TRBV6-1 with TRBJ2-7; 7 nucleotides agree with TRBD2. With V trimmed by 5 bases and J by 0 bases, 4 bases remained unmatched. The CDR3 is made up of 14 amino acids. Germline V gene data show CDR1 as MNHNS and CDR2 as SASEGT. DNA for the CDR3: TGTGCCAGCAGTAAGGGCGGGAGCTCCTACGAGCAGTACTTC. Residues: CASSKGGSSYEQYF.

The V gene is TRBV5-1, the J gene TRBJ2-7; 7 bases are shared with TRBD1. The V segment lost 1 base and the J segment 0 bases; nucleotides outside the gene matches: 4. This CDR3 has 15 residues. Per the germline V gene, CDR1 is SGHRS and CDR2 is YFSETQ. CDR3 sequence reads: CASSLRGQISYEQYF. The CDR3 nucleotides are TGCGCCAGCAGCTTGAGGGGACAGATCTCCTACGAGCAGTACTTC. Complete variable domain (other parts from reference TRBV5-1 and TRBJ2-7): KAGVTQTPRYLIKTRGQQVTLSCSPISGHRSVSWYQQTPGQGLQFLFEYFSETQRNKGNFPGRFSGRQFSNSRSEMNVSTLELGDSALYLCASSLRGQISYEQYFGPGTRLTVT.

The J gene is TRBJ2-2, the V gene TRBV19; D may be TRBD1 or TRBD2 (6 bases each). Germline CDR1 and CDR2: LNHDA and SQIVND (reference sequence). CDR3 size: 19 residues. The V gene lost 2 bases and the J gene lost 3 bases, with 22 bases spanning the gap. Here the CDR3 reads CASSILRLRRDKYTGELFF. The CDR3 bases are TGTGCCAGTAGTATACTCCGCTTGCGGCGGGACAAATACACCGGGGAGCTGTTTTTT. The full variable domain, completed using reference TRBV19 and TRBJ2-2, is DGGITQSPKYLFRKEGQNVTLSCEQNLNHDAMYWYRQDPGQGLRLIYYSQIVNDFQKGDIAEGYSVSREKKESFPLTVTSAQKNPTAFYLCASSILRLRRDKYTGELFFGEGSRLTVL.

The rearrangement uses TRBV5-6 and TRBJ2-7; D not certain. Per the germline V gene, CDR1 is SGHDT and CDR2 is YYEEEE. This CDR3 region has 14 residues. V lost 2 bases, J lost 0 bases, and 9 bases lay in between. CDR3: CASSLMTTSYEQYF. The CDR3 DNA reads as TGTGCCAGCAGCTTAATGACAACCTCCTACGAGCAGTACTTC.

The chain uses TRBV9 and TRBJ2-6, with 9 positions matching TRBD1. Per germline, CDR1 SGDLS and CDR2 YYNGEE. The CDR3 length is 18 residues. Trimming took 3 bases from V and 0 from J; bases not matched to a gene: 7. CDR3 in amino acids: CASSASGTGSSGANVLTF. CDR3 DNA sequence: TGTGCCAGCAGCGCCTCCGGGACAGGGAGCTCTGGGGCCAACGTCCTGACTTTC. Based on the CDR3 plus reference TRBV9 and TRBJ2-6, the full variable domain is DSGVTQTPKHLITATGQRVTLRCSPRSGDLSVYWYQQSLDQGLQFLIQYYNGEERAKGNILERFSAQQFPDLHSELNLSSLELGDSALYFCASSASGTGSSGANVLTFGAGSRLTVL.

The sample holds many counts of this clonotype. The V call is TRBV28, the J call TRBJ1-1; D is unclear. CDR1 MDHEN and CDR2 SYDVKM come from the germline V gene. This CDR3 is built from 11 residues. V lost 6 bases to trimming and J lost 1 base, with 3 bases between them. CDR3 DNA sequence: TGTGCCAGCAGGCAGAACACTGAAGCTTTCTTT. Translated: CASRQNTEAFF.

This clonotype has ten or more counts. The chain has TRBV12-3 or TRBV12-4 and TRBJ1-4; D remains ambiguous. V was shortened by 1 base and J by 9 bases, with 3 bases between the two germline ends. The CDR3 length is 11 residues. The CDR3 DNA sequence: TGTGCCAGCAGTTTAGACCAAAAACTGTTTTTT. Its protein product is CASSLDQKLFF.